This paragraph reports one TCR beta chain. At the DNA level, this CDR3 is encoded by other sequences in the same sample as well. The method was immunoSEQ multiplex PCR; TCRdb's version includes in-frame clones alone and lacks a portion of them. The table shows more than 250,000 clones, with around 88% occurring only once. This CDR3 spans 13 amino acids. V shed 0 bases and J 7 bases; nucleotides not matched to a gene: 2. Germline CDR1 and CDR2: ENHRY and SYGVKD. The source of the sample is a study of blood T cell repertoires in COVID-19. Whole-study context: The origin of the acute and convalescent COVID-19 samples was the United States, Italy and Spain.

Sequences were obtained from peripheral blood. The chain uses TRBV10-3 and TRBJ1-1, with 7 bases matching TRBD1. The TCR was taken from a woman between 45 and 65 years old with acute or convalescent COVID-19. The CDR3 spells CAISESGDSEAFF. The CDR3 DNA reads as TGTGCCATCAGTGAGTCGGGGGACAGTGAAGCTTTCTTT.